Below are 22 T cell receptor beta chains sequenced from a single sample in a study of T cell responses to AZD1222 COVID-19 vaccine. Measured with immunoSEQ multiplex PCR; TCRdb has only the in-frame clones, and not every one. The repertoire holds 100,000 to 150,000 clones, 88% seen once, with roughly 8% in the top ten. The source material was peripheral blood, sampled on day 0 of AZD1222 vaccination. The receptor set was obtained from an adult in good health.

This chain connects TRBV19 to TRBJ1-5; D gene uncertain. This CDR3 is built from 13 residues. V was trimmed by 6 bases and J by 0 bases, leaving 6 bases between them. CDR1 is LNHDA and CDR2 is SQIVND in the germline V gene (reference sequence). The CDR3, as DNA: TGTGCCAGTAGGACGTATAGCAATCAGCCCCAGCATTTT. It codes for CASRTYSNQPQHF.

This clone was seen just once. V is TRBV2 and J is TRBJ2-4; 8 bases line up with TRBD1. The CDR3 loop spans 14 amino acids. Unmatched junction bases numbered 5, after V lost 4 bases and J lost 6 bases. Germline V lookup: CDR1 SNHLY, CDR2 FYNNEI. The CDR3 loop is CASSGNRGINIQYF. CDR3 DNA sequence: TGTGCCAGCAGTGGGAACAGGGGGATAAACATTCAGTACTTC.

This rearrangement joins TRBV15 to TRBJ2-5; no clear D gene. The CDR3 length is 11 residues. CDR1 LNHNV and CDR2 YYDKDF come from the germline V gene (reference sequence). The V and J ends lost 1 base and 4 bases respectively, with 1 base between them. The CDR3 here is CATSRAETQYF. The CDR3 DNA reads as TGTGCCACCAGCAGAGCAGAGACCCAGTACTTC.

The V and J genes are TRBV4-3 and TRBJ2-7; 11 bases are shared with TRBD2. V was clipped by 2 bases and J by 1 base; unmatched bases: 10. The CDR3 loop spans 18 amino acids. The V gene's germline CDR1 is LGHNA and CDR2 YSLEER. In DNA, the CDR3 is TGCGCCAGCAGCCAATCGCTCTGGACTAGCGGGCAGTCCTACGAGCAGTACTTC. Its translation: CASSQSLWTSGQSYEQYF.

V and J are TRBV2 and TRBJ2-2; 10 bases line up with TRBD2. The CDR3 consists of 15 residues. Germline V gene data show CDR1 as SNHLY and CDR2 as FYNNEI. V lost 6 bases and J lost 5; bases outside the gene matches: 6. The CDR3 reads CASSRTSGNTGELFF. CDR3 nucleotides: TGTGCCAGCAGCCGGACTAGCGGAAATACCGGGGAGCTGTTTTTT.

V gene TRBV7-3 combines with J gene TRBJ1-2, with TRBD1 as a possible D gene (5 bases). Trimming cost V 5 bases and J 8 bases, with 18 bases left between them. Germline V gene data show CDR1 as SGHTA and CDR2 as FQGTGA. This CDR3 has 14 residues. CDR3 in DNA: TGTGCCAGCAGCCCCAGGGTTTCGTCAGGAGGCTACACCTTC. Translated, it gives CASSPRVSSGGYTF.

This sequence joins TRBV19 and TRBJ2-3; 9 positions match TRBD1. Germline trimming cut 3 bases from V and 4 bases from J; bases unmatched to any gene: 11. From germline, CDR1 is LNHDA and CDR2 SQIVND (reference sequence). The CDR3 is 17 residues long. In DNA, the CDR3 is TGTGCCAGTAGTATGAACAGGGGGCGATTTATCGCAGATACGCAGTATTTT. This gives the protein CASSMNRGRFIADTQYF. Full variable domain (remainder filled in from reference TRBV19 and TRBJ2-3): DGGITQSPKYLFRKEGQNVTLSCEQNLNHDAMYWYRQDPGQGLRLIYYSQIVNDFQKGDIAEGYSVSREKKESFPLTVTSAQKNPTAFYLCASSMNRGRFIADTQYFGPGTRLTVL.

The chain couples TRBV27 to TRBJ2-1; 13 bases match TRBD2. The CDR3 sequence is 17 residues long. Looked up from germline, CDR1 is MNHEY and CDR2 is SMNVEV (reference sequence). V lost 1 base to trimming and J lost 4 bases; unmatched junction nucleotides: 4. CDR3: CASSLLTSGRLYNEQFF. The CDR3 DNA sequence: TGTGCCAGCAGTTTATTGACTAGCGGGAGGCTGTACAATGAGCAGTTCTTC.

This chain uses TRBV19 with TRBJ2-3; D perhaps matches TRBD1 (6 bases). The length of the CDR3 is 16 residues. Trimming took 4 bases from V and 2 from J, leaving 16 bases between them. CDR1 and CDR2 from the germline V gene are LNHDA and SQIVND (reference sequence). CDR3 bases: TGTGCCAGTAGTAACTACGCAGGGGCGTCCACAGATACGCAGTATTTT. Protein sequence: CASSNYAGASTDTQYF.

The chain employs TRBV29-1 and TRBJ2-1, with a tentative D call TRBD1 (5 bases). V lost 2 bases to trimming and J lost 12 bases, with 20 bases between them. Germline V CDR1 and CDR2: SQVTM, ANQGSEA. The CDR3 covers 14 residues. The CDR3 nucleotides are TGCAGCGTTGAAAGGGTTCCACCAGGGCAGAGGCAGTTCTTC. Protein sequence: CSVERVPPGQRQFF.

The chain carries TRBV7-9 and TRBJ2-7; 8 bases line up with TRBD1. The CDR3 spans 15 residues. The J segment lost 0 bases and the V segment lost 4 bases, leaving 5 bases of the junction unmatched. The germline CDR1 and CDR2 sequences are SEHNR and FQNEAQ (reference sequence). The CDR3 nucleotides are TGTGCCAGCAGCTCACGGACAGGGATCTCCTACGAGCAGTACTTC. Protein sequence: CASSSRTGISYEQYF.

The chain joins TRBV3-1 (or the pseudogene TRBV3-2) to TRBJ2-5; 11 nucleotides align to TRBD2. V was pared by 1 base and J by 2 bases, with 9 bases of the junction left unmatched. The CDR3 length is 18 residues. CDR1 and CDR2 from the germline V gene are LGHDT and YNNKEL (reference sequence). The CDR3 bases are TGTGCCAGCAGCCAAGCGTCCCTAGCGGGGGGAGGTCAAGAGACCCAGTACTTC. As protein: CASSQASLAGGGQETQYF.

This clone has just a few counts. The chain has TRBV18 and TRBJ1-1, with a tentative D call TRBD1 (5 bases). Trimming shortened V by 4 bases and J by 3 bases, and 9 bases separated the two germline ends. CDR3 length: 13 residues. The germline CDR1 and CDR2 sequences are KGHSH and LQKENI. The CDR3 DNA reads TGTGCCAGCTCACAGGGGACCGACACTGAAGCTTTCTTT. It translates to CASSQGTDTEAFF.

The chain is built from TRBV27 and TRBJ2-5; perhaps D is TRBD1 or TRBD2 (5 bases each). With 6 bases removed from V and 3 bases from J, the gap between germline ends came to 11 bases. Germline V gene sequence: CDR1 MNHEY, CDR2 SMNVEV (reference sequence). The CDR3 spans 13 residues. CDR3: CASSWGREETQYF. DNA of the CDR3: TGTGCCAGCAGCTGGGGACGGGAAGAGACCCAGTACTTC.

The chain combines TRBV6-5 with TRBJ1-1; 7 bases map to TRBD1. Trimming at V came to 2 bases and at J to 4 bases, leaving 7 bases not matched to a gene. Germline V CDR1 and CDR2: MNHEY, SVGAGI. The CDR3 covers 15 residues. The CDR3 spells CASSYGAGGGTEAFF. The CDR3 nucleotides are TGTGCCAGCAGTTACGGGGCAGGGGGAGGCACTGAAGCTTTCTTT.

The chain combines TRBV3-1 (or the pseudogene TRBV3-2) with TRBJ2-1; TRBD1 matches at 7 bases. Germline loops: CDR1 LGHDT, CDR2 YNNKEL (reference sequence). The CDR3 covers 16 residues. The ends lost 2 bases at V and 7 bases at J; junction bases unmatched: 11. CDR3 DNA: TGTGCCAGCAGCCAACTGGGTACGACAGGGAATAATGAGCAGTTCTTC. Translated: CASSQLGTTGNNEQFF.

This clone was detected only once. The genes are TRBV14 and TRBJ1-1; TRBD1 might be the D (5 bases). The CDR3 covers 14 residues. V lost 0 bases and J lost 5, with 10 bases in between. CDR1 and CDR2 (germline): SGHDN, FVKESK. CDR3: CASSQDLRGTEAFF. Written as DNA, the CDR3 is TGTGCCAGCAGCCAAGATTTGAGGGGAACTGAAGCTTTCTTT.

V and J are TRBV10-3 and TRBJ1-1, with 8 nucleotides matching TRBD1. Germline CDR1 reads ENHRY; CDR2 reads SYGVKD. This CDR3 has 15 residues. V was pared by 4 bases and J by 11 bases, with 15 bases of the junction left unmatched. CDR3 residues: CAISATGASGLGAFF. As DNA, the CDR3 is TGTGCCATCAGTGCGACAGGGGCGTCAGGGTTGGGGGCTTTCTTT.

As concerns this clone: A read error may account for a junction end that differs from germline. CDR3 DNA sequence: TGTGCCGGCAGCAGCTCCTATAATTCACCCCTCCACTTT. Residues: CAGSSSYNSPLHF. V gene TRBV9 combines with J gene TRBJ1-6; the D is unclear. This CDR3 has 13 residues. Germline V lookup: CDR1 SGDLS, CDR2 YYNGEE.

J is TRBJ1-2 and V is TRBV10-3; D unresolved. The germline CDR1 and CDR2 sequences are ENHRY and SYGVKD. Trimming removed 11 bases from V and 6 bases from J, with 13 bases in between. The CDR3 contains 11 residues. The CDR3 DNA follows: TGTGCCGTTAGAGGAGCAAATGGCTACACCTTC. It codes for CAVRGANGYTF.

The chain uses TRBV9 and TRBJ2-3, with 9 bases aligning to TRBD1. CDR3 length equals 16 residues. The ends lost 2 bases at V and 2 bases at J; junction bases unmatched: 6. Germline CDR1 is SGDLS and CDR2 is YYNGEE. The CDR3 region is CASSVYDRGDTDTQYF. Written as DNA, the CDR3 is TGTGCCAGCAGCGTCTATGACAGGGGGGACACAGATACGCAGTATTTT. The full variable domain, completed using reference TRBV9 and TRBJ2-3, is DSGVTQTPKHLITATGQRVTLRCSPRSGDLSVYWYQQSLDQGLQFLIQYYNGEERAKGNILERFSAQQFPDLHSELNLSSLELGDSALYFCASSVYDRGDTDTQYFGPGTRLTVL.

The gene calls are TRBV6-1 and TRBJ2-7; 9 bases agree with TRBD1. With V trimmed by 1 base and J by 4 bases, 8 bases remained unmatched. This CDR3 is built from 16 residues. Germline-derived CDR1 and CDR2 are MNHNS and SASEGT. The CDR3 reads CASSEENRGRGYEQYF. CDR3 DNA sequence: TGTGCCAGCAGTGAAGAAAACAGGGGGCGTGGGTACGAGCAGTACTTC.